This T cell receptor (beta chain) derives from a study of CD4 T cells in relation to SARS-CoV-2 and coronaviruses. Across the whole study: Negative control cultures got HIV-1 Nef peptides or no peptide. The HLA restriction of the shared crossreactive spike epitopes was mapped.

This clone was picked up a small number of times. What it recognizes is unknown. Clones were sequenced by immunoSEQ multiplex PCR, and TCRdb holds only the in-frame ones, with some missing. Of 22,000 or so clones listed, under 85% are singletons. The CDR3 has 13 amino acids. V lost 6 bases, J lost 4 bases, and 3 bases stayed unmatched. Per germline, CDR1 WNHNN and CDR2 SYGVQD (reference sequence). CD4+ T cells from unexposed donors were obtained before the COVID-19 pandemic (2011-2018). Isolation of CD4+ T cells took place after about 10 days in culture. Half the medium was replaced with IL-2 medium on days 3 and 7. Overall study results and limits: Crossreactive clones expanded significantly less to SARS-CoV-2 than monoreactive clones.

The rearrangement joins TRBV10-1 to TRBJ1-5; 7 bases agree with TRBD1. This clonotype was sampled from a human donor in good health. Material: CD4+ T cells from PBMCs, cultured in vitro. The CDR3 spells CASSKDRNQPQHF. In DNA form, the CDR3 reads TGCGCCAGCAGCAAGGACAGGAATCAGCCCCAGCATTTT.